This T cell receptor beta chain was captured in a study of T cell repertoires in cytomegalovirus infection. Study observations and caveats: Across the ex vivo response, the dominant clonotypes were HLA-C-restricted CMV-specific TCR beta clonotypes.

The V gene's germline CDR1 is LNHDA and CDR2 SQIVND (reference sequence). V lost 5 bases and J 3 bases, leaving 13 bases between the germline ends. The CDR3 is 14 amino acids. TCRdb itself ran the reads through MiXCR, one entry per CDR3 protein. The sample includes some 800,000 distinct CDR3 sequences, almost 30% of them seen just once. As for this clonotype: As yet, its antigen is unknown.

This receptor was taken from a human donor in good health (CMV status not recorded). Some clones in this sample may be carry-over from other donors' samples. The chain couples TRBV19 to TRBJ1-1; tentatively, D is TRBD1 (6 bases). The sample consisted of cultured CD8+ T cells from PBMCs, taken from culture after CMV antigen stimulation. CDR3 bases: TGTGCCAGTAGTGGGGACATCTACTACACTGAAGCTTTCTTT. This sequence encodes CASSGDIYYTEAFF. Based on the CDR3 plus reference TRBV19 and TRBJ1-1, the full variable domain is DGGITQSPKYLFRKEGQNVTLSCEQNLNHDAMYWYRQDPGQGLRLIYYSQIVNDFQKGDIAEGYSVSREKKESFPLTVTSAQKNPTAFYLCASSGDIYYTEAFFGQGTRLTVV.